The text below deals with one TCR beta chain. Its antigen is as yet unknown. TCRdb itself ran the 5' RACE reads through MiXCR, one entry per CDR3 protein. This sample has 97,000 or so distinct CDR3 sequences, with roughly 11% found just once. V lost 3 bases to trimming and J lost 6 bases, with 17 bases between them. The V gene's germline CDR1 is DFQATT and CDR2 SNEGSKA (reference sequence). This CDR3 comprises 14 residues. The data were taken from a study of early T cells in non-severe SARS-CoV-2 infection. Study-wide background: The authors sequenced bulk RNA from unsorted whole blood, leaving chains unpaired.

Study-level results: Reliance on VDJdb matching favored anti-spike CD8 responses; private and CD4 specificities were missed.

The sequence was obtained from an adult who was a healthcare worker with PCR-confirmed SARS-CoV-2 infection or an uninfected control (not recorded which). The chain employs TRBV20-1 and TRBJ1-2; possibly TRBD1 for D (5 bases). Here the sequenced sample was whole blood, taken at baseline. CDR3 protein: CSASLGGLRDGYTF. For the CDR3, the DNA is TGCAGTGCTAGTCTGGGGGGTCTGAGAGATGGCTACACCTTC.